This entry is about one T cell receptor (beta chain). The record originates from a study of blood T cell repertoires in COVID-19. Study summary: Researchers got acute and convalescent COVID-19 samples from the United States, Italy and Spain. Sample material is recorded as cDNA or gDNA derived from T cells, B-cell-depleted T cells, or PBMCs.

In the study's own analysis: Cell counts per sample came from amplifying reference gene primers. Clones were read by immunoSEQ multiplex PCR, and TCRdb kept only the in-frame ones, dropping some. V and J calls and clone size follow that table, whereas D and trimming were derived from the DNA. The repertoire includes 150,000 to 200,000 clones, 82% of them detected once, and about a fifth sits in the top ten. The CDR3 sequence is 16 residues long. Trimming removed 5 bases from V and 4 bases from J; junction bases left unmatched: 9. Per germline, CDR1 LNHDA and CDR2 SQIVND (reference sequence). This TCR derives from a woman older than 75 with acute or convalescent COVID-19. Source material: peripheral blood. The chain couples TRBV19 to TRBJ2-5; 11 bases line up with TRBD1. The CDR3 bases are TGTGCCAGTAGTCCCATAGGGACAGGGGGTTTAGAGACCCAGTACTTC. This sequence encodes CASSPIGTGGLETQYF.